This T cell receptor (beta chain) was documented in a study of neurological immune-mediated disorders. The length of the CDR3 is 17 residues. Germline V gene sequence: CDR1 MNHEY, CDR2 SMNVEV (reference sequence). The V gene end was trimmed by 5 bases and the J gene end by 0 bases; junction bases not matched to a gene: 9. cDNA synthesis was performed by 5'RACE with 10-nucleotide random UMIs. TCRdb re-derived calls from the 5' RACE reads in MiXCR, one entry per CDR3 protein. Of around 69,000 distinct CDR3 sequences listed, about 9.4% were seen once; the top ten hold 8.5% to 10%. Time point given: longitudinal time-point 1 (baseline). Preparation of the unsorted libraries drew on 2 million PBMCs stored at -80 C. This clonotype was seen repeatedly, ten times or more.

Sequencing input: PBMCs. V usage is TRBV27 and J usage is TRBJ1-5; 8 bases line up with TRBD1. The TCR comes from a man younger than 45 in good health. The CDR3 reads CASSRQGSPYSNQPQHF. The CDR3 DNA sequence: TGTGCCAGCAGTCGACAGGGGTCCCCCTATAGCAATCAGCCCCAGCATTTT.